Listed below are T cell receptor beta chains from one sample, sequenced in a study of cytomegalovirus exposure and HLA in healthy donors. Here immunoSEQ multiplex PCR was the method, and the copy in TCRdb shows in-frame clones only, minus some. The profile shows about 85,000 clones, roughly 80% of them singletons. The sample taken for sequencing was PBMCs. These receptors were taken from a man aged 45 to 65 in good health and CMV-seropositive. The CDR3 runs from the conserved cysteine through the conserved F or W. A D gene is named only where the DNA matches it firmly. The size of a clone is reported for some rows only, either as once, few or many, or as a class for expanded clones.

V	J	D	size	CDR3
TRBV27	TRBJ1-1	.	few	CASSFSDSGGVAFF
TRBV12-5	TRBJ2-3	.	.	CASGLVHPGTDTQYF
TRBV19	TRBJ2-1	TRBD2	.	CASSGGLAGGDEQFF
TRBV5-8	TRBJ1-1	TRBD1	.	CASRRTGAEAFF
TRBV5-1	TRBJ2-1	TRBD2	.	CASSLDLPAGGSDEQFF
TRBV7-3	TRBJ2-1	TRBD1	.	CASSLDRGRGEQFF
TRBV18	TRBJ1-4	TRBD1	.	CASSPSGTGQGTEKLFF
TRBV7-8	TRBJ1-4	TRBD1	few	CASSPGQGRNEKLFF
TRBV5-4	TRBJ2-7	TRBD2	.	CASSLGTSVYEQYF
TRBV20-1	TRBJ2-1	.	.	CSASLANEQFF
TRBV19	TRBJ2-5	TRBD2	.	CASSSWTSGSPETQYF
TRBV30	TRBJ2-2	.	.	CAWSPFSAGGELFF
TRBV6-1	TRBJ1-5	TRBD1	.	CASSNRGQPQHF
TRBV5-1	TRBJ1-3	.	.	CASSLRLSGNTIYF
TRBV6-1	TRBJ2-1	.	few	CASSDGSYNEQFF
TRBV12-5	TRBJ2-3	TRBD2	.	CASGLTSGGPTDTQYF
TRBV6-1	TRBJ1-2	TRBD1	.	CATQGQAYGYTF
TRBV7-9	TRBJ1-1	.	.	CAGSFRGGSEAFF
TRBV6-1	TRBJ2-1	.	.	CASTRDYSKSEQFF
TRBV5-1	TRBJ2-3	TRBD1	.	CASSLDRGAPDTQYF
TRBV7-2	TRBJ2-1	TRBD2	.	CASSLVGRLLAGGNEQFF
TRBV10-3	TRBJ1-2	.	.	CAIDADNHGGYTF
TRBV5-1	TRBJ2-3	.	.	CASSQGGATDTQYF
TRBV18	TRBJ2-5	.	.	CASSPGQGQETQYF
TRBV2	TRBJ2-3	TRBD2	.	CASSGTSGRTGDTQYF
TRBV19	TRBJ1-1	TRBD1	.	CASSTGGNTEAFF
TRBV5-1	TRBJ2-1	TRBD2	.	CASSLAHGGEEQFF
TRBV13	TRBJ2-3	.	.	CASSLPGPTDTQYF
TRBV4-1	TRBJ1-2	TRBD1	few	CASSSPGQGSGGYTF
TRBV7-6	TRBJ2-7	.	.	CASSPTRQGGDQYF
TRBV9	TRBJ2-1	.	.	CASSVDRAFLDEQFF
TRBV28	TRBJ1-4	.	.	CASSLSGQGNEKLFF
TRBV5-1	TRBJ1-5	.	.	CASSLAVGGEYNQPQHF
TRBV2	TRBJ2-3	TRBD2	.	CALKEGLSTDTQYF
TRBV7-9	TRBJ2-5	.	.	CASSHTTQGETQYF
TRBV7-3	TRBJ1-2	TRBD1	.	CASSLQGQGPTINYGYTF